This TCR beta chain was captured by sequencing in a study of blood T cell repertoires in COVID-19. Study information: Acute and convalescent COVID-19 samples came from the United States, Italy and Spain. Nucleic acid was either cDNA or gDNA, and it came from T cells, B-cell-depleted T cells, or PBMCs.

The protocol was immunoSEQ multiplex PCR, while the TCRdb copy is restricted to in-frame clones and leaves out a portion. Among 190,000 or so clones, roughly 89% were seen once, and the ten largest hold around 7%. Sequenced material: peripheral blood. This TCR was recovered from a middle-aged man with acute or convalescent COVID-19.

CDR3 residues: CASSRQGTGSGTGELFF. In DNA form, the CDR3 reads TGTGCCAGCAGTCGCCAGGGGACAGGGAGTGGTACCGGGGAGCTGTTTTTT. V gene TRBV6-6 combines with J gene TRBJ2-2, with 9 bases aligning to TRBD1. This CDR3 spans 17 amino acids. Trimming at V came to 5 bases and at J to 5 bases, leaving 12 bases not matched to a gene. Germline CDR1 and CDR2: MNHNY and SVGAGI (reference sequence).